Sequencing of this T cell receptor beta chain was carried out in a study of shared clonotypes between healthy human individuals. Only in-frame clones appear in the TCRdb table, and some are missing; sequencing was by immunoSEQ multiplex PCR. The table shows 2 million to 2.5 million clones, with approximately 96% occurring only once. The CDR3 runs 14 residues. V was pared by 0 bases and J by 3 bases, with 11 bases between. Germline-derived CDR1 and CDR2 are GTSNPN and SVGIG (reference sequence). The chain employs TRBV30 and TRBJ1-1; D not resolved. The receptor was isolated from a man aged 18 to 30 in good health. Material: naive CD4+ T cells sorted from blood. Subset in this sample: CD45RA+ positively selected. Written as DNA, the CDR3 is TGTGCCTGGAGTGTGTCTCAGAAGGACACTGAAGCTTTCTTT. Protein: CAWSVSQKDTEAFF.